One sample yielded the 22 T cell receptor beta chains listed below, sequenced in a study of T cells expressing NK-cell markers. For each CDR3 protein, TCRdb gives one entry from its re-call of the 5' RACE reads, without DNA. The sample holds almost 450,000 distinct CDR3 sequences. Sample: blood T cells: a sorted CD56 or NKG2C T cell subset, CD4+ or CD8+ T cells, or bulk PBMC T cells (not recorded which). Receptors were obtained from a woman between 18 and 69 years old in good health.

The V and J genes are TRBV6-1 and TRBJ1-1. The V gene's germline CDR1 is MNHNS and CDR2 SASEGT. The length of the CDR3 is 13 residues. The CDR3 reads CASSANGNTEAFF.

The CDR3 here is CASSPGLAGNSGANVLTF. The chain links TRBV5-1 to TRBJ2-6; checking the TCRdb D call of TRBD2 is not possible without DNA. CDR1 is SGHRS and CDR2 is YFSETQ in the germline V gene. The CDR3 covers 18 residues.

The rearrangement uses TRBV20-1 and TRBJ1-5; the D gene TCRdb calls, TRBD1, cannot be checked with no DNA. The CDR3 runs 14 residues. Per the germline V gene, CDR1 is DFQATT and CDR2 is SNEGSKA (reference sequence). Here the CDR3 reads CSAAGQSSNQPQHF.

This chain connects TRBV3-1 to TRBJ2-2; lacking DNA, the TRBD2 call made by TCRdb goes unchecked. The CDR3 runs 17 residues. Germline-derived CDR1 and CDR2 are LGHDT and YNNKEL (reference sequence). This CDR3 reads CASSQDNVGLAGNRMFF. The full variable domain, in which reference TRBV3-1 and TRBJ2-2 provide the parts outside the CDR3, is DTAVSQTPKYLVTQMGNDKSIKCEQNLGHDTMYWYKQDSKKFLKIMFSYNNKELIINETVPNRFSPKSPDKAHLNLHINSLELGDSAVYFCASSQDNVGLAGNRMFFGEGSRLTVL.

CDR3 amino acids: CAWRGGLAGTYEQYF. The V and J genes are TRBV30 and TRBJ2-7; TCRdb returns TRBD2, unconfirmable since there is no DNA. The CDR3 sequence is 15 residues long. Germline V gene lookup returns CDR1 GTSNPN and CDR2 SVGIG (reference sequence).

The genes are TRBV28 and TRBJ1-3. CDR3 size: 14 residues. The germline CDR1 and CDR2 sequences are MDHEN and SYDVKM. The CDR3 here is CASMDRASGNTIYF.

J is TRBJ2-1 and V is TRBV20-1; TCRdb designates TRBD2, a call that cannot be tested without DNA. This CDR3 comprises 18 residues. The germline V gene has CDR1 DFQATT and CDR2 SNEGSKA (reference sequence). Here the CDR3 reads CSARALGLAGATYNEQFF.

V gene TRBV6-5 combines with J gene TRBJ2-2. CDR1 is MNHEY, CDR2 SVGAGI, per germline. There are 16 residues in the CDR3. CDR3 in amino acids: CASSSGTSANTGELFF.

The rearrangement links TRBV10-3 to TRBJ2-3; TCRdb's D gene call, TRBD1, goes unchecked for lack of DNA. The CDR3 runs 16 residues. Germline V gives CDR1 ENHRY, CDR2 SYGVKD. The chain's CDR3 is CAISEPAGQLTDTQYF.

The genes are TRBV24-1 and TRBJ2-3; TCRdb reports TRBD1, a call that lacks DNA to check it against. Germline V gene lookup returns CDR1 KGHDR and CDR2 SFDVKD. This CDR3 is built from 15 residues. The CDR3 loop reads CATSDSGQATDTQYF.

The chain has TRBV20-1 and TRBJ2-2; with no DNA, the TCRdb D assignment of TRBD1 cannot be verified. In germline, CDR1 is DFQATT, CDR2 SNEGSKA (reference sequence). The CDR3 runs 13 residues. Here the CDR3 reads CSGRDRVTGELFF.

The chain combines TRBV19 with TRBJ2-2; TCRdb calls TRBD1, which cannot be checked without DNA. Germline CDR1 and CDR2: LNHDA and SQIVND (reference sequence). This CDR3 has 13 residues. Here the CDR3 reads CASSRSGAGELFF.

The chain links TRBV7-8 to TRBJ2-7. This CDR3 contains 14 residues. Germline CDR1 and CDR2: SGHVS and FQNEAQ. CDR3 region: CASSLRSNPYEQYF.

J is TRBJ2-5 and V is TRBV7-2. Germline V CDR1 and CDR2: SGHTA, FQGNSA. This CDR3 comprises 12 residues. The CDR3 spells CASSLGVETQYF.

The CDR3 sequence: CASSLGEPNYEQYF. The chain employs TRBV5-1 and TRBJ2-7; the TRBD2 assignment by TCRdb is unverifiable without DNA. The CDR3 totals 14 residues. CDR1 and CDR2 from the germline V gene are SGHRS and YFSETQ.

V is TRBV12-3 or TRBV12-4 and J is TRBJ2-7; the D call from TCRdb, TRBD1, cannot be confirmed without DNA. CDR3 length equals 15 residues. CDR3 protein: CASSTRTVADYEQYF.

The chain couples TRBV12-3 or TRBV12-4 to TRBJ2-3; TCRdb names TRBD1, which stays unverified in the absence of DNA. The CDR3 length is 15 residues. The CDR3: CASSPTGPGADTQYF.

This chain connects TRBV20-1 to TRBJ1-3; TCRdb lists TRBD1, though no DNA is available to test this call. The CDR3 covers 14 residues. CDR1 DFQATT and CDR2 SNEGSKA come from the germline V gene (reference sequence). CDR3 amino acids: CSARVGGPGNTIYF.

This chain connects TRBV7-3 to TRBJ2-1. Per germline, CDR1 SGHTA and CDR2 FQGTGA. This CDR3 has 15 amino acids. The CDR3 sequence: CASSLILRSGNEQFF.

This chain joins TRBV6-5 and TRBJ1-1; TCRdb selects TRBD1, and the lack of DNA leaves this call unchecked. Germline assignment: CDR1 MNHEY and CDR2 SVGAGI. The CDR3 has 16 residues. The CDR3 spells CASSYGAGPYRAEAFF.

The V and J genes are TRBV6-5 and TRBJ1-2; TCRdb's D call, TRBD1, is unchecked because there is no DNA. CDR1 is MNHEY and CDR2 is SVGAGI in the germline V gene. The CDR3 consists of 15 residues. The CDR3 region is CASSYSKTGNYGYTF.

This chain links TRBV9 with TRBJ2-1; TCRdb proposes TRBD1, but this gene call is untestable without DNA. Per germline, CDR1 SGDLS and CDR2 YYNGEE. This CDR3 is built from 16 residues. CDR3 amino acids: CASSSRQAGSYNEQFF. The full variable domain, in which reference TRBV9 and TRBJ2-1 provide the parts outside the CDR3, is DSGVTQTPKHLITATGQRVTLRCSPRSGDLSVYWYQQSLDQGLQFLIQYYNGEERAKGNILERFSAQQFPDLHSELNLSSLELGDSALYFCASSSRQAGSYNEQFFGPGTRLTVL.